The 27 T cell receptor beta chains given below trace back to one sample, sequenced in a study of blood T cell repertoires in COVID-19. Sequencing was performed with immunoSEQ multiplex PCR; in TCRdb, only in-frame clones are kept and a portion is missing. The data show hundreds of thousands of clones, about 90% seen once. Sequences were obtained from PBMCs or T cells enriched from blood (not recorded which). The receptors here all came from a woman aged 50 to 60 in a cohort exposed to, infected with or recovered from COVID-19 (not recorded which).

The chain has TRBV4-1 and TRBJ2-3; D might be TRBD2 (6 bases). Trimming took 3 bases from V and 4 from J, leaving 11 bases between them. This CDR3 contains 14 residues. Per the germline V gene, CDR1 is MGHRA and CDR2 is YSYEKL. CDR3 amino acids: CASSQGSGADTQYF. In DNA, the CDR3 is TGCGCCAGCAGCCAGGGTTCGGGGGCAGATACGCAGTATTTT.

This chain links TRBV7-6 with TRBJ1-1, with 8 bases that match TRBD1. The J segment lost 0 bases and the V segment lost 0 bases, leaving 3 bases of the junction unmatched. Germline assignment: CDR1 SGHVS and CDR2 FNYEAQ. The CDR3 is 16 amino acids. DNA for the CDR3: TGTGCCAGCAGCTTAGCCTCACAGGGGGTGAACACTGAAGCTTTCTTT. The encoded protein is CASSLASQGVNTEAFF.

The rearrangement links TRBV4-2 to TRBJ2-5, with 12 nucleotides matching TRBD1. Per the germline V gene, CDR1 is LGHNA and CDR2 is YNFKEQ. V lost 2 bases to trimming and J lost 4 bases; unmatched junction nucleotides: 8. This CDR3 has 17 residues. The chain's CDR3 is CASSQWAGTGGRETQYF. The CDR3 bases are TGTGCCAGCAGCCAATGGGCCGGGACAGGGGGCCGAGAGACCCAGTACTTC.

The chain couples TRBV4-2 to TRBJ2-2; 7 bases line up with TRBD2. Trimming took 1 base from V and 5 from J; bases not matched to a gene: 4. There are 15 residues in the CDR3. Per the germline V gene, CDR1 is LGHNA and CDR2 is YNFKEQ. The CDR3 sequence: CASSQVGGETGELFF. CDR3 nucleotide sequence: TGTGCCAGCAGCCAAGTTGGGGGGGAAACCGGGGAGCTGTTTTTT.

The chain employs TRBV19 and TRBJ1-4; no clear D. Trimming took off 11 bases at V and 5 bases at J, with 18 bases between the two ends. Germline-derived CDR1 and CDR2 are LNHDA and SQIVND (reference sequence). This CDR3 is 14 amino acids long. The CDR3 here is CASRGRVSNEKLFF. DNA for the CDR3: TGTGCCTCAAGAGGGAGGGTCTCAAATGAAAAACTGTTTTTT.

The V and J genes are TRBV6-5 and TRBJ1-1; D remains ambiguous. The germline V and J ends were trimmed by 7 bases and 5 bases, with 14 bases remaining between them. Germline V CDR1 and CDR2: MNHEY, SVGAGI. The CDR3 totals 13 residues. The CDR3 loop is CASILSQSTEAFF. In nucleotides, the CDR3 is TGTGCCAGCATTCTTTCTCAGTCGACTGAAGCTTTCTTT.

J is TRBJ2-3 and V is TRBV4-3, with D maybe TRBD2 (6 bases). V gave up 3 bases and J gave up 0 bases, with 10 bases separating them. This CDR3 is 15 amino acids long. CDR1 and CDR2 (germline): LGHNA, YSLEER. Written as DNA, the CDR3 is TGCGCCAGCAGCCAGCGCGGGGTTAGCACAGATACGCAGTATTTT. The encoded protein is CASSQRGVSTDTQYF.

The CDR3: CASGAQGFNEKLFF. CDR3 in DNA: TGTGCCAGCGGGGCTCAGGGGTTTAATGAAAAACTGTTTTTT. J is TRBJ1-4 and V is TRBV28; D perhaps matches TRBD1 (6 bases). In germline, CDR1 is MDHEN, CDR2 SYDVKM. The CDR3 is 14 amino acids. V was pared by 8 bases and J by 4 bases, with 14 bases between.

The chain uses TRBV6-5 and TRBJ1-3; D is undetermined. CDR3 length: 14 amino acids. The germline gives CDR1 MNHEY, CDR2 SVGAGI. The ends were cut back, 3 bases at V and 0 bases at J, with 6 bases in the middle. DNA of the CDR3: TGTGCCAGCAGTTATGACAACTCTGGAAACACCATATATTTT. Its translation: CASSYDNSGNTIYF.

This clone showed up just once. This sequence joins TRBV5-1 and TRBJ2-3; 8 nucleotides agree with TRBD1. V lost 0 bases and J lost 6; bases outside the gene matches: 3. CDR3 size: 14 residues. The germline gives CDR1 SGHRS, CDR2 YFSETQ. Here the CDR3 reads CASSLGQGRDTQYF. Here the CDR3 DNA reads TGCGCCAGCAGCTTGGGACAGGGGCGCGATACGCAGTATTTT.

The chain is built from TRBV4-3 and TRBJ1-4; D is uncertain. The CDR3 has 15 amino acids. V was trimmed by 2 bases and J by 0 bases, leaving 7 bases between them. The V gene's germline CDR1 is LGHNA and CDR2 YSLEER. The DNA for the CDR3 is TGCGCCAGCAGCCAAAACAGTGCAACTAATGAAAAACTGTTTTTT. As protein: CASSQNSATNEKLFF.

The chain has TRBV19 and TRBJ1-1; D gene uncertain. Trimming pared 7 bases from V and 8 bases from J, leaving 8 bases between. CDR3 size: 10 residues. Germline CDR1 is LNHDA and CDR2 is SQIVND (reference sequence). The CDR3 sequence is CASMGREAFF. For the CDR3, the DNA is TGTGCCAGTATGGGGAGGGAAGCTTTCTTT.

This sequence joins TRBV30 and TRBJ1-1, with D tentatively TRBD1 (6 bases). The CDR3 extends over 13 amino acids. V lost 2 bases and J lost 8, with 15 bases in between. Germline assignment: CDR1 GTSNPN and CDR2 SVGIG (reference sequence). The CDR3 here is CAWSTGTREEAFF. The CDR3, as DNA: TGTGCCTGGAGTACCGGGACAAGGGAAGAAGCTTTCTTT.

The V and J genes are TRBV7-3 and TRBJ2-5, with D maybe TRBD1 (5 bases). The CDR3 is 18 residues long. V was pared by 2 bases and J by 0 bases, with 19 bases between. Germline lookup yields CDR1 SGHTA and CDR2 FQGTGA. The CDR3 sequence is CASSLLGRQGGHQETQYF. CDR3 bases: TGTGCCAGCAGCTTATTGGGTAGGCAGGGTGGCCACCAAGAGACCCAGTACTTC.

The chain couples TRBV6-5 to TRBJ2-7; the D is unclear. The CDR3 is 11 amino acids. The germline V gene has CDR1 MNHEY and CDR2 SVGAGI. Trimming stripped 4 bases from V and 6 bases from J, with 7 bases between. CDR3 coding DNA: TGTGCCAGCAGTTCAACAACCGAGCAGTACTTC. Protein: CASSSTTEQYF.

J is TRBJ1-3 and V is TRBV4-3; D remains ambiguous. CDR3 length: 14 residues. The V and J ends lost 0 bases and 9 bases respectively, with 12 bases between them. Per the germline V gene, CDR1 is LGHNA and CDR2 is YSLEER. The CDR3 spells CASSQDIADPTIYF. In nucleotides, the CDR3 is TGCGCCAGCAGCCAAGATATAGCGGACCCCACCATATATTTT.

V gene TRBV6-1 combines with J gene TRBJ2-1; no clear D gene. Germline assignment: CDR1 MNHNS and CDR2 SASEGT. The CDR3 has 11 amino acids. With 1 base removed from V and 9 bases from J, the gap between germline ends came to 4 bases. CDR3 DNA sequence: TGTGCCAGCAGTGAAGGTCTTGAGCAGTTCTTC. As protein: CASSEGLEQFF.

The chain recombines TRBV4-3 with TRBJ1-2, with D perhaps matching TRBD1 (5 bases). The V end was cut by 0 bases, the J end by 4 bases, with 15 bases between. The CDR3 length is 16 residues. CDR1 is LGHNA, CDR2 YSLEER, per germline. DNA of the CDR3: TGCGCCAGCAGCCAAGATAGGTTTGGGGCACCCTATGGCTACACCTTC. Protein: CASSQDRFGAPYGYTF.

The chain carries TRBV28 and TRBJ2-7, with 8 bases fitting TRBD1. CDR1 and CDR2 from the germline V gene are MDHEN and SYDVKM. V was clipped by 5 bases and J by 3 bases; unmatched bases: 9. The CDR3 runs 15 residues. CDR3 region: CASSPRGQANYEQYF. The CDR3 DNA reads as TGTGCCAGCAGTCCAAGGGGACAGGCAAACTACGAGCAGTACTTC.

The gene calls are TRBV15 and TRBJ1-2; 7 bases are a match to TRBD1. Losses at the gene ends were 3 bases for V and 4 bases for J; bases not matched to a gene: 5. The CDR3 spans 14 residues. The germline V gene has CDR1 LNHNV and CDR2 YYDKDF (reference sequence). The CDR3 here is CATSRTRDSYGYTF. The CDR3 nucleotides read TGTGCCACCAGCAGGACCAGGGACAGCTATGGCTACACCTTC.

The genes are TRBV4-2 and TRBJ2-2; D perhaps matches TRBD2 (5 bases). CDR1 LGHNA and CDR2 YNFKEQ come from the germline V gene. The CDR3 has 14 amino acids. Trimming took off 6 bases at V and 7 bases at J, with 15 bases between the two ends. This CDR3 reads CASREGVEYGELFF. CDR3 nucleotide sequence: TGTGCCAGCAGAGAGGGAGTGGAGTACGGGGAGCTGTTTTTT.

CDR3 residues: CASSPQGRGGAAEQYF. The CDR3 nucleotides read TGTGCCAGCTCACCACAAGGTCGCGGGGGGGCAGCCGAGCAGTACTTC. V is TRBV18 and J is TRBJ2-7; 9 nucleotides match TRBD2. The CDR3 extends over 16 amino acids. The V and J ends lost 1 base and 6 bases, in that order; junction bases with no gene match: 10. Germline lookup yields CDR1 KGHSH and CDR2 LQKENI.

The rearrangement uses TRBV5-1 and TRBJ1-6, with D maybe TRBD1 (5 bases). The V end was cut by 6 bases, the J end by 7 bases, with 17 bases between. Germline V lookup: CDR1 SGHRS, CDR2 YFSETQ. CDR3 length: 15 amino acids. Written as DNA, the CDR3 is TGCGCCAGCAAGCAAACAGGCAGCCAGAATTCACCCCTCCACTTT. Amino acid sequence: CASKQTGSQNSPLHF.

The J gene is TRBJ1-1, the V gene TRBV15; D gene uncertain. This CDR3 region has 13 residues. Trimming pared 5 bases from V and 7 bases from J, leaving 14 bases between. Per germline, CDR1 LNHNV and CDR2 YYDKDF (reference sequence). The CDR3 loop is CATSLMSGYEAFF. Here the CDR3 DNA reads TGTGCCACCAGCCTAATGTCAGGATATGAAGCTTTCTTT.

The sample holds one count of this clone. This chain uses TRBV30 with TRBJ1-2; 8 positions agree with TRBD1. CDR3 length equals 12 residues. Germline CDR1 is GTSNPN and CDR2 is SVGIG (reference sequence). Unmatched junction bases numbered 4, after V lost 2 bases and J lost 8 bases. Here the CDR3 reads CAWSTGGGGYTF. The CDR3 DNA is TGTGCCTGGAGTACAGGGGGTGGGGGCTACACCTTC. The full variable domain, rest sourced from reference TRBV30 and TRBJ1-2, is SQTIHQWPATLVQPVGSPLSLECTVEGTSNPNLYWYRQAAGRGLQLLFYSVGIGQISSEVPQNLSASRPQDRQFILSSKKLLLSDSGFYLCAWSTGGGGYTFGSGTRLTVV.

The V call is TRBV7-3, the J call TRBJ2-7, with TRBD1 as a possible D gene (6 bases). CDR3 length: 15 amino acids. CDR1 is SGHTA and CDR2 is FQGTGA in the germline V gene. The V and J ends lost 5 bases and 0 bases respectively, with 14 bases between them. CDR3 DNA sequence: TGTGCCAGCAGCCCCCAGGGGCCCCTCTCCTACGAGCAGTACTTC. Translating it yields CASSPQGPLSYEQYF.

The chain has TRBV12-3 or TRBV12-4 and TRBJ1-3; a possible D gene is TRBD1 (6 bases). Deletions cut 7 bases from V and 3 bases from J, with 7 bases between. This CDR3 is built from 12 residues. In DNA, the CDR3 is TGTGCCAGCAAGGGGGTTGGAAACACCATATATTTT. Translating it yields CASKGVGNTIYF.